The sample holds a few counts of the clone carrying this T cell receptor beta chain. What it binds is not known. In TCRdb, the reads were re-called with MiXCR into one record per CDR3 protein. The table has about 530,000 distinct CDR3 sequences, approximately 26% seen once. The CDR3 has 14 amino acids. V was trimmed by 6 bases and J by 6 bases, leaving 19 bases between them. Looked up from germline, CDR1 is DFQATT and CDR2 is SNEGSKA (reference sequence). This record comes from a study of T cell repertoires in cytomegalovirus infection. Turning to the study itself: Public TCR beta signatures marked donors with CMV infection and the matching HLA. Whole-study findings and limits: Identification of carriers of CMV plus the relevant HLA was performed using cumulative public TCR beta family frequency. Dominating the ex vivo response were TCR beta clonotypes that were CMV-specific and HLA-C-restricted.

The source of this sequence is a human donor in good health (CMV status not recorded). Some clones in this sample may be carry-over from other donors' samples. The chain combines TRBV20-1 with TRBJ2-3; tentative D call: TRBD1 (6 bases). The sequencing sample was made of PBMCs. CDR3 bases: TGCAGTGCAATGACAGGCCCCCCGAGGGATACGCAGTATTTT. Amino acids: CSAMTGPPRDTQYF.